The TCR beta chain described here comes from a study of blood T cells in healthy people across ages. The CDR3 is 13 amino acids. The V end lost 4 bases, the J end lost 11 bases, and 16 bases lay between the germline ends. CDR1 is SGHTA and CDR2 is FQGNSA in the germline V gene. Alongside a J-beta primer mix, a sample-barcoded 5' primer served in a second PCR lasting about 7 to 11 cycles. Researchers report that a template-switch adaptor with 12 random nucleotides tagged each cDNA molecule. Each CDR3 protein gets one entry after TCRdb re-called the 5' RACE reads with MiXCR. The sample has some 1,000,000 distinct CDR3 sequences; 20% to 25% are singletons. This sample also appeared in a second study, on T cells of mothers and their children. As that report states: From each mother came over 8.5 million TCR beta CDR3 reads, and from each child came 3 million to 3.5 million. Persistent microchimeric T cell clones were not found at ~100 per million sensitivity.

The sequenced sample was blood. The rearrangement uses TRBV7-2 and TRBJ2-3; D perhaps matches TRBD2 (5 bases). This receptor was obtained from a girl aged 2 to 9 in good health. CDR3 protein: CASSSPGSQKQYF. DNA of the CDR3: TGTGCCAGCAGCTCGCCGGGATCTCAAAAGCAGTATTTT.